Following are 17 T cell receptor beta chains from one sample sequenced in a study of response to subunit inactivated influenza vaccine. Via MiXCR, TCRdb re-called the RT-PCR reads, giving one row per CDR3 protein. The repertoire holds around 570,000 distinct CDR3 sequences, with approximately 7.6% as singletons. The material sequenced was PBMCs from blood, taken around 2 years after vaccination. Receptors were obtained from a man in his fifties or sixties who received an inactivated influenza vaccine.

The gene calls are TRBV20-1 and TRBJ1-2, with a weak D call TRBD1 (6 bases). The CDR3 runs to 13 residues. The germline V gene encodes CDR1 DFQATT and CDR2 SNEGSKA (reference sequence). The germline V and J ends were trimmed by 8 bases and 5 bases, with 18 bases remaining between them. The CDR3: CSPEGGLGYGYTF. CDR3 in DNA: TGCAGTCCCGAGGGGGGGCTTGGGTATGGCTACACCTTC.

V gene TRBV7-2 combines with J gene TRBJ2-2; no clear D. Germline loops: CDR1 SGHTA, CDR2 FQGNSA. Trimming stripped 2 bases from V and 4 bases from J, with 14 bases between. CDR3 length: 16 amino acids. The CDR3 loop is CASSLSLGMGTGELFF. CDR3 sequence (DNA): TGTGCCAGCAGCTTATCTCTAGGGATGGGCACCGGGGAGCTGTTTTTT.

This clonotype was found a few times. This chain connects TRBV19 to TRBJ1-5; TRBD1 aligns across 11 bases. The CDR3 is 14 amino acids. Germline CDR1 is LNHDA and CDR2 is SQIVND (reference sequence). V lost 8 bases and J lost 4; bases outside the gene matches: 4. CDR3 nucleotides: TGTGCCAGTCACCGGGACAGGGGGAATCAGCCCCAGCATTTT. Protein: CASHRDRGNQPQHF.

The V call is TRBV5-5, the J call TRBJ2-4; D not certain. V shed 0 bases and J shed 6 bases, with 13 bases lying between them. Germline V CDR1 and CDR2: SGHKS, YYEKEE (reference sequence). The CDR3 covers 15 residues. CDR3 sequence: CASSLGPESGNIQYF. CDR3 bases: TGTGCCAGCAGCTTGGGGCCGGAGAGTGGAAACATTCAGTACTTC.

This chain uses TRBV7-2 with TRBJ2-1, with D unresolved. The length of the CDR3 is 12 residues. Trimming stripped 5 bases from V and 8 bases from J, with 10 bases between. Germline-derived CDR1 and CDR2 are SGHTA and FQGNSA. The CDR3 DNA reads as TGTGCCAGCAGCATCCGGTGGGATGAGCAGTTCTTC. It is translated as CASSIRWDEQFF.

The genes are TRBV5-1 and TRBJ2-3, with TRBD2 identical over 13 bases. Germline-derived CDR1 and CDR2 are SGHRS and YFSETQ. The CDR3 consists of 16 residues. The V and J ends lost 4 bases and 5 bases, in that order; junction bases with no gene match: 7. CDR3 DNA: TGCGCCAGCAGCCCTGGACTAGCGGGAGTGGAAGATACGCAGTATTTT. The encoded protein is CASSPGLAGVEDTQYF. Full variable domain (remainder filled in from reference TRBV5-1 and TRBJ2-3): KAGVTQTPRYLIKTRGQQVTLSCSPISGHRSVSWYQQTPGQGLQFLFEYFSETQRNKGNFPGRFSGRQFSNSRSEMNVSTLELGDSALYLCASSPGLAGVEDTQYFGPGTRLTVL.

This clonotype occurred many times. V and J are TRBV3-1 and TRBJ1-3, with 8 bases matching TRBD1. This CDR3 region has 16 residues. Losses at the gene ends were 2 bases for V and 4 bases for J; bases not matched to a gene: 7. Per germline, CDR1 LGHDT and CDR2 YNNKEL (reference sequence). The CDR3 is CASSQRGQADGNTIYF. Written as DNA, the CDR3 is TGTGCCAGCAGCCAACGGGGACAGGCAGACGGAAACACCATATATTTT. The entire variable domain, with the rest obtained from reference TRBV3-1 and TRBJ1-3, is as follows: DTAVSQTPKYLVTQMGNDKSIKCEQNLGHDTMYWYKQDSKKFLKIMFSYNNKELIINETVPNRFSPKSPDKAHLNLHINSLELGDSAVYFCASSQRGQADGNTIYFGEGSWLTVV.

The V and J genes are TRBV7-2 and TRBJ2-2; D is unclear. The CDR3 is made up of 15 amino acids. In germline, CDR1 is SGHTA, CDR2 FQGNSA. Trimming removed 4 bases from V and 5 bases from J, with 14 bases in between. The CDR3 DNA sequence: TGTGCCAGCAGCTCCCAACCCGGCCGGACCGGGGAGCTGTTTTTT. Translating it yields CASSSQPGRTGELFF.

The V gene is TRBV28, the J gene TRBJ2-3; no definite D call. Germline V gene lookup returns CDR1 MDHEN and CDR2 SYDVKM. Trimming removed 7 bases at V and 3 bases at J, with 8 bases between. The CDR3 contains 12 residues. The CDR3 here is CASNPITDTQYF. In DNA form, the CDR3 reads TGTGCCAGCAACCCTATTACAGATACGCAGTATTTT. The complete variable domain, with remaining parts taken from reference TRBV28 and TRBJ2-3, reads DVKVTQSSRYLVKRTGEKVFLECVQDMDHENMFWYRQDPGLGLRLIYFSYDVKMKEKGDIPEGYSVSREKKERFSLILESASTNQTSMYLCASNPITDTQYFGPGTRLTVL.

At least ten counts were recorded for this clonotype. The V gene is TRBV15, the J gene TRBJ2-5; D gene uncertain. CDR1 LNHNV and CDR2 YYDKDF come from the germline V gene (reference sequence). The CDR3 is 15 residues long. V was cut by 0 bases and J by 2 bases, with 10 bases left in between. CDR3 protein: CATSRDPGRQETQYF. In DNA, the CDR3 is TGTGCCACCAGCAGAGATCCTGGAAGGCAAGAGACCCAGTACTTC.

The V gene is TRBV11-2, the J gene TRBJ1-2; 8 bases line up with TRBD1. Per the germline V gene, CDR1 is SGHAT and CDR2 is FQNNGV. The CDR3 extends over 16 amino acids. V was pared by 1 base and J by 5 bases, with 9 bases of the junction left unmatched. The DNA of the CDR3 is TGTGCCAGCAGCTTAGTTTTGGACAGGGCGCCATATGGCTACACCTTC. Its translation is CASSLVLDRAPYGYTF. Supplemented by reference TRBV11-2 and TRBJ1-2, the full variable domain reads EAGVAQSPRYKIIEKRQSVAFWCNPISGHATLYWYQQILGQGPKLLIQFQNNGVVDDSQLPKDRFSAERLKGVDSTLKIQPAKLEDSAVYLCASSLVLDRAPYGYTFGSGTRLTVV.

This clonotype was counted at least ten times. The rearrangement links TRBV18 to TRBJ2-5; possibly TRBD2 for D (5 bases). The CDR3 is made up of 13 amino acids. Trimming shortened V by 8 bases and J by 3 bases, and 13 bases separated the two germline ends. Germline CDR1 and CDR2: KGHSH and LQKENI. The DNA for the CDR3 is TGTGCCAGCAGCCCGGGGTTAGAAGAGACCCAGTACTTC. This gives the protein CASSPGLEETQYF.

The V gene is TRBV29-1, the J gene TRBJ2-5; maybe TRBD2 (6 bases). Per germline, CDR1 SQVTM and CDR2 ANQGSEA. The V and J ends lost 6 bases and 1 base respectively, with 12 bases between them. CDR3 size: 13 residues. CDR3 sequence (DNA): TGCAGCGTCTCTGAGGGACTCCAAGAGACCCAGTACTTC. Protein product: CSVSEGLQETQYF.

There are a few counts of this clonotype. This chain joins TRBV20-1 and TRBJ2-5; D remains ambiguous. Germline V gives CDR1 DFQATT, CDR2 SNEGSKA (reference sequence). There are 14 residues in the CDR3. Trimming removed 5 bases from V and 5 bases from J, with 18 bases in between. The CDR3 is CSASEARDSETQYF. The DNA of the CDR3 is TGCAGTGCTTCGGAAGCCCGAGACTCGGAGACCCAGTACTTC.

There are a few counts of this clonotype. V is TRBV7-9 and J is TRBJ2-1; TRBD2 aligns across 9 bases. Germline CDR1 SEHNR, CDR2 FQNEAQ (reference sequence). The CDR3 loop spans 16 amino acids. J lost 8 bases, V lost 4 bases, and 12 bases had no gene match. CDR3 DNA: TGTGCCAGCAGCTCTATCGCGCGGGAGGGCCGCTATGAGCAGTTCTTC. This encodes CASSSIAREGRYEQFF. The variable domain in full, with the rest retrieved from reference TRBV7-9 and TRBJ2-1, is DTGVSQNPRHKITKRGQNVTFRCDPISEHNRLYWYRQTLGQGPEFLTYFQNEAQLEKSRLLSDRFSAERPKGSFSTLEIQRTEQGDSAMYLCASSSIAREGRYEQFFGPGTRLTVL.

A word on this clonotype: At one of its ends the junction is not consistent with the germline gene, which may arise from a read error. For the CDR3, the DNA is TGTGCTAGCAGCCTCCAACTTAACACTGAAGCTTTCTTT. Protein: CASSLQLNTEAFF. The genes are TRBV7-7 and TRBJ1-1; D is uncertain. The CDR3 is 13 residues long. Germline assignment: CDR1 SSHAT and CDR2 FNYEAQ (reference sequence).

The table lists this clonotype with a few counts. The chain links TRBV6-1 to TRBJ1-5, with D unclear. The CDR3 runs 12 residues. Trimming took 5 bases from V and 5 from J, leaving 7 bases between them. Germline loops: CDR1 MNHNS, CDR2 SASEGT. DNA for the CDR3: TGTGCCAGCAGTTGGAGGGATCAGCCCCAGCATTTT. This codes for CASSWRDQPQHF.